The 18 T cell receptor beta chains in this list originate from one sample, sequenced in a study of blood T cells in healthy people across ages. Sample-barcoded 5' priming and a J-beta primer mix drove a second PCR of roughly 6 to 12 cycles. TCRdb ran MiXCR on the 5' RACE reads and lists one entry per CDR3 protein. The sample records over 600,000 distinct CDR3 sequences, around 50% being singletons. Sequencing was done on a sample of blood. The source of these receptors is a middle-aged man in good health.

This clonotype was detected only a few times. V and J are TRBV5-6 and TRBJ2-1; 9 bases map to TRBD2. The CDR3 has 15 residues. V was pared by 3 bases and J by 7 bases, with 8 bases of the junction left unmatched. CDR1 SGHDT and CDR2 YYEEEE come from the germline V gene. The CDR3 nucleotides read TGTGCCAGCAGCTCTCCGGGCGGGAGGGGGAATGAGCAGTTCTTC. Protein: CASSSPGGRGNEQFF.

This clonotype has just one count. The chain uses TRBV5-1 and TRBJ2-1; 8 bases are shared with TRBD2. Germline values: CDR1 SGHRS, CDR2 YFSETQ. J gave up 0 bases and V 5 bases, and 4 bases lay outside the gene matches. This CDR3 contains 15 residues. CDR3: CASRNGGASYNEQFF. The CDR3 bases are TGCGCCAGCAGAAACGGGGGGGCCTCCTACAATGAGCAGTTCTTC.

This clonotype was seen only a few times. The rearrangement joins TRBV2 to TRBJ2-7; the D is unclear. This CDR3 contains 17 residues. V shed 5 bases and J shed 1 base, with 21 bases lying between them. CDR1 is SNHLY and CDR2 is FYNNEI in the germline V gene. This chain's CDR3 is CASSKVLERPTSYEQYF. The DNA of the CDR3 is TGTGCCAGCAGTAAAGTCTTGGAGCGACCAACTTCCTACGAGCAGTACTTC.

The rearrangement joins TRBV28 to TRBJ1-2; the D gene is possibly TRBD1 (5 bases). From germline, CDR1 is MDHEN and CDR2 SYDVKM. The CDR3 sequence is 13 residues long. Trimming took 5 bases from V and 4 from J, leaving 11 bases between them. CDR3 coding DNA: TGTGCCAGCAGTCCGGAGGGGATCTATGGCTACACCTTC. Translating it yields CASSPEGIYGYTF.

This chain joins TRBV7-9 and TRBJ2-7; TRBD2 is a possible D gene (6 bases). Germline V lookup: CDR1 SEHNR, CDR2 FQNEAQ (reference sequence). CDR3 size: 14 residues. V gave up 5 bases and J gave up 2 bases, with 13 bases separating them. The CDR3 DNA sequence: TGTGCCAGCAGCGAGGCCGGGAGACCCTACGAGCAGTACTTC. This gives the protein CASSEAGRPYEQYF.

This clonotype was observed a handful of times. This chain uses TRBV4-3 with TRBJ2-1; 7 nucleotides align to TRBD2. The CDR3 extends over 14 amino acids. Germline loops: CDR1 LGHNA, CDR2 YSLEER. J lost 9 bases, V lost 2 bases, and 7 bases had no gene match. CDR3 DNA sequence: TGCGCCAGCAGCCAAACTCGCGGGAGTGCTGAGCAGTTCTTC. Amino acids: CASSQTRGSAEQFF.

The rearrangement links TRBV29-1 to TRBJ2-7, with 8 positions matching TRBD2. The J call may be faulty, since TRBJ2-5 better matches the DNA end. The germline CDR1 and CDR2 sequences are SQVTM and ANQGSEA. The CDR3 extends over 14 amino acids. The CDR3 region is CTSSPSGGSGTQYF. In DNA, the CDR3 is TGCACCTCCAGTCCCAGCGGGGGTAGTGGGACCCAGTACTTC.

This clonotype has a handful of counts. V gene TRBV20-1 combines with J gene TRBJ2-5; 7 positions match TRBD1. Germline V gives CDR1 DFQATT, CDR2 SNEGSKA (reference sequence). This CDR3 spans 14 amino acids. With 4 bases clipped from V and 4 bases from J, the junction kept 9 bases outside the gene matches. CDR3 coding DNA: TGCAGTGCTAAAAAGGGGGCAGGAGGAGAGACCCAGTACTTC. Amino acid sequence: CSAKKGAGGETQYF.

This clonotype was recorded at least ten times. The chain couples TRBV7-2 to TRBJ2-7; 9 nucleotides agree with TRBD1. Germline-derived CDR1 and CDR2 are SGHTA and FQGNSA. Losses at the gene ends were 6 bases for V and 2 bases for J; bases not matched to a gene: 2. This CDR3 is built from 13 residues. CDR3 in DNA: TGTGCCAGCAGTCGACAGGGGGCCTACGAGCAGTACTTC. Translated, it gives CASSRQGAYEQYF. Full variable domain (rest looked up from reference TRBV7-2 and TRBJ2-7): GAGVSQSPSNKVTEKGKDVELRCDPISGHTALYWYRQSLGQGLEFLIYFQGNSAPDKSGLPSDRFSAERTGGSVSTLTIQRTQQEDSAVYLCASSRQGAYEQYFGPGTRLTVT.

J is TRBJ2-5 and V is TRBV3-1; D is perhaps TRBD2 (5 bases). CDR1 and CDR2 from the germline V gene are LGHDT and YNNKEL (reference sequence). The CDR3 length is 15 residues. V was clipped by 4 bases and J by 2 bases, with 14 bases between them. The CDR3 sequence: CASSPTPTGQETQYF. The CDR3 nucleotides read TGTGCCAGCAGCCCGACCCCGACGGGGCAAGAGACCCAGTACTTC.

Worth noting for this clonotype: A much larger clone lies one base from this, so it may be a read error. The rearrangement uses TRBV12-3 or TRBV12-4 and TRBJ2-3; D is possibly TRBD2 (5 bases). The CDR3 is 13 amino acids. Here the CDR3 reads CASSVARADTQYF. As DNA, the CDR3 is TGTGCCAGCAGTGTAGCGCGGGCAGATACGCAGTATTTT.

This clonotype was found a few times. The chain couples TRBV29-1 to TRBJ2-1; no clear D gene. Trimming stripped 4 bases from V and 13 bases from J, with 14 bases between. Germline values: CDR1 SQVTM, CDR2 ANQGSEA. The length of the CDR3 is 11 residues. The CDR3 is CSVAEALRQFF. CDR3 nucleotide sequence: TGCAGCGTTGCTGAGGCGCTCCGACAGTTCTTC.

This sequence joins TRBV7-2 and TRBJ2-7; TRBD1 aligns across 9 bases. Germline V gene data show CDR1 as SGHTA and CDR2 as FQGNSA. V gave up 4 bases and J gave up 8 bases; unmatched junction bases: 9. This CDR3 comprises 14 residues. The CDR3 spells CASSSPGQGTKQYF. Written as DNA, the CDR3 is TGTGCCAGCAGCTCCCCGGGACAGGGAACGAAGCAGTACTTC.

The rearrangement uses TRBV7-8 and TRBJ1-2; 9 bases fit TRBD1. Losses at the gene ends were 1 base for V and 9 bases for J; bases not matched to a gene: 6. This CDR3 is 14 amino acids long. The germline CDR1 and CDR2 sequences are SGHVS and FQNEAQ. The CDR3 loop reads CASSLDGTGNSYTF. DNA of the CDR3: TGTGCCAGCAGCTTAGACGGGACAGGGAATAGCTACACCTTC. Looking up the rest from reference TRBV7-8 and TRBJ1-2 gives the full variable domain: GAGVSQSPRYKVAKRGQDVALRCDPISGHVSLFWYQQALGQGPEFLTYFQNEAQLDKSGLPSDRFFAERPEGSVSTLKIQRTQQEDSAVYLCASSLDGTGNSYTFGSGTRLTVV.

Worth noting for this clonotype: An end of the junction does not agree with germline; a read error may underlie this. The J gene is TRBJ2-7, the V gene TRBV5-5; D may match TRBD1 or TRBD2 (6 bases each). The V gene's germline CDR1 is SGHKS and CDR2 YYEKEE (reference sequence). This CDR3 region has 17 residues. The CDR3 sequence: CASNLEGGQGRLYEQYF. CDR3 DNA: TGTGCCAGCAACTTGGAAGGAGGGCAGGGGCGCTTGTACGAGCAGTACTTC.

The chain employs TRBV4-3 and TRBJ2-1; 7 bases are a match to TRBD1. Trimming at V came to 1 base and at J to 3 bases, leaving 6 bases not matched to a gene. Looked up from germline, CDR1 is LGHNA and CDR2 is YSLEER. The CDR3 is 16 amino acids. The CDR3 is CASSQGATGIYNEQFF. The CDR3 DNA follows: TGCGCCAGCAGCCAAGGTGCGACAGGGATCTACAATGAGCAGTTCTTC.

In its sample, this clonotype was seen a few times. The chain couples TRBV4-3 to TRBJ1-1; D perhaps matches TRBD1 (6 bases). The CDR3 has 15 residues. Trimming took 4 bases from V and 4 from J, leaving 16 bases between them. Germline CDR1 and CDR2: LGHNA and YSLEER. The CDR3 nucleotides are TGCGCCAGCAGCCGTTTCGGGAAGGGGGGCACTGAAGCTTTCTTT. As protein: CASSRFGKGGTEAFF.

This clonotype was seen only a few times. V gene TRBV27 combines with J gene TRBJ2-5; TRBD2 matches at 10 bases. This CDR3 region has 15 residues. The germline CDR1 and CDR2 sequences are MNHEY and SMNVEV (reference sequence). J gave up 11 bases and V 5 bases, and 14 bases lay outside the gene matches. The CDR3 is CASSTGTSVNNEQYF. CDR3 bases: TGTGCCAGCAGTACTGGGACTAGCGTGAACAATGAGCAGTACTTC.